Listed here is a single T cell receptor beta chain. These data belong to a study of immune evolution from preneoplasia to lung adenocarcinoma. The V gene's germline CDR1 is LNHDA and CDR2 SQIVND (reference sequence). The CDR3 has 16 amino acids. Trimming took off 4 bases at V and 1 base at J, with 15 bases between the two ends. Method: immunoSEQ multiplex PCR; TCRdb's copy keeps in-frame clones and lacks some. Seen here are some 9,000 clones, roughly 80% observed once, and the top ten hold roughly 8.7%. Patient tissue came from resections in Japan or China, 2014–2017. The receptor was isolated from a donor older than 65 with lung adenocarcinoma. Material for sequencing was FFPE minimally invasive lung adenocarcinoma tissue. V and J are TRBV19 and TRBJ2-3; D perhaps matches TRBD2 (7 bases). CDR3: CASSRWRGLGTDTQYF. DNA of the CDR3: TGTGCCAGTAGTAGATGGCGGGGGCTAGGCACAGATACGCAGTATTTT. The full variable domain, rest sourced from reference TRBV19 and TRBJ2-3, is DGGITQSPKYLFRKEGQNVTLSCEQNLNHDAMYWYRQDPGQGLRLIYYSQIVNDFQKGDIAEGYSVSREKKESFPLTVTSAQKNPTAFYLCASSRWRGLGTDTQYFGPGTRLTVL.